One sample yielded the 17 T cell receptor beta chains listed below, sequenced in a study of regulatory T cells in long-lasting Graves disease. Described time point: persistent/refractory GD, antithyroid drugs over 5 years with positive TRAb. PBMC RNA was the source of the TCR library. Combining iRepertoire HTBI primers with Arm-PCR of CDR3 regions, the authors built TCR beta libraries. TCRdb reprocessed the multiplex PCR reads via MiXCR and lists one record per CDR3 protein. The sample shows hundreds of thousands of distinct CDR3 sequences, about 20% of them seen only once. Sample: peripheral blood mononuclear cells (PBMCs), taken when the disease was refractory, from a patient treated with antithyroid drugs. Every receptor here comes from a female donor with Graves disease.

Many counts were recorded for this clonotype. V and J are TRBV27 and TRBJ1-5; D call uncertain. The germline V gene has CDR1 MNHEY and CDR2 SMNVEV (reference sequence). The V end was cut by 4 bases, the J end by 1 base, with 17 bases between. The CDR3 is 17 residues long. The CDR3 loop reads CASSSSMQVYSNQPQHF. CDR3 DNA sequence: TGTGCCAGCAGTTCCTCTATGCAGGTTTACAGCAATCAGCCCCAGCATTTT.

This chain connects TRBV12-5 to TRBJ1-6, with TRBD1 as a possible D gene (5 bases). V lost 7 bases and J 8 bases, leaving 12 bases between the germline ends. CDR1 is LGHNT, CDR2 FRNRAP, per germline. This CDR3 has 13 amino acids. The CDR3 sequence: CASVQGSYSPLHF. The CDR3 nucleotides read TGTGCTAGTGTCCAGGGTTCCTATTCACCCCTCCACTTT.

This clonotype showed up many times. The chain uses TRBV7-9 and TRBJ2-7, with D perhaps matching TRBD2 (6 bases). CDR3 size: 13 residues. The germline V and J ends were trimmed by 1 base and 3 bases, with 7 bases remaining between them. Germline CDR1 reads SEHNR; CDR2 reads FQNEAQ (reference sequence). This CDR3 is CASSLVGGYEQYF. In DNA, the CDR3 is TGTGCCAGCAGCTTAGTGGGAGGCTACGAGCAGTACTTC.

This chain connects TRBV10-3 to TRBJ2-7, with D perhaps matching TRBD2 (7 bases). Germline assignment: CDR1 ENHRY and CDR2 SYGVKD. The CDR3 is 16 residues long. Trimming removed 0 bases at V and 7 bases at J, with 19 bases between. The CDR3 here is CAISESRRGGLGEQYF. The DNA for the CDR3 is TGTGCCATCAGTGAGTCCCGTAGGGGGGGCCTGGGGGAGCAGTACTTC.

The chain joins TRBV7-9 to TRBJ2-1; tentative D call: TRBD1 (5 bases). The germline gives CDR1 SEHNR, CDR2 FQNEAQ (reference sequence). V was trimmed by 10 bases and J by 3 bases, leaving 16 bases between them. This CDR3 has 14 residues. CDR3 bases: TGTGCCACCCGAAGACAGAGGCACTACAATGAGCAGTTCTTC. Protein product: CATRRQRHYNEQFF.

Only a few counts were recorded for this clonotype. The chain couples TRBV28 to TRBJ2-4; no clear D. Per germline, CDR1 MDHEN and CDR2 SYDVKM. This CDR3 region has 15 residues. V was trimmed by 3 bases and J by 0 bases, leaving 9 bases between them. The CDR3 sequence is CASSFLRRAKNIQYF. CDR3 DNA: TGTGCCAGCAGTTTTTTGCGGAGAGCCAAAAACATTCAGTACTTC.

This clonotype was observed a handful of times. The rearrangement joins TRBV19 to TRBJ2-2, with a tentative D call TRBD1 (5 bases). Germline CDR1 LNHDA, CDR2 SQIVND (reference sequence). The CDR3 has 16 residues. The V end lost 5 bases, the J end lost 7 bases, and 20 bases lay between the germline ends. CDR3 nucleotide sequence: TGTGCCAGTAGTGTACCTCGCGTAGGGGAAGGCGGGGAGCTGTTTTTT. The encoded protein is CASSVPRVGEGGELFF.

This clonotype has a count of ten or more. This chain links TRBV2 with TRBJ2-7; 9 nucleotides match TRBD1. The CDR3 has 13 amino acids. The V segment lost 5 bases and the J segment 2 bases; nucleotides outside the gene matches: 1. Per germline, CDR1 SNHLY and CDR2 FYNNEI. The CDR3: CASSWTGAYEQYF. The CDR3 DNA reads TGTGCCAGCAGTTGGACAGGGGCCTACGAGCAGTACTTC.

The chain recombines TRBV11-2 with TRBJ2-1; 7 bases map to TRBD2. V lost 3 bases and J lost 2; bases outside the gene matches: 1. Per the germline V gene, CDR1 is SGHAT and CDR2 is FQNNGV. The CDR3 has 14 amino acids. As DNA, the CDR3 is TGTGCCAGCAGCTTGCTAGCGGCCTACAATGAGCAGTTCTTC. This codes for CASSLLAAYNEQFF.

This clonotype was detected ten times or more. The chain is built from TRBV2 and TRBJ1-2; the D is unclear. Trimming shortened V by 4 bases and J by 3 bases, and 3 bases separated the two germline ends. The CDR3 is 11 amino acids. Germline V gene lookup returns CDR1 SNHLY and CDR2 FYNNEI. For the CDR3, the DNA is TGTGCCAGCAGTGTATACTATGGCTACACCTTC. Translated: CASSVYYGYTF.

About this clonotype itself: A much bigger clone sits one base away, suggesting this may be a read error. This chain links TRBV28 with TRBJ2-7, with 7 bases matching TRBD2. The CDR3 sequence is 15 residues long. Germline CDR1 MDHEN, CDR2 SYDVKM. J gave up 2 bases and V 7 bases, and 11 bases lay outside the gene matches. CDR3 bases: TGTGCCAGCAAAGATACTAGCGTTGTTCCCTACGAGCAGTACTTC. The encoded protein is CASKDTSVVPYEQYF.

This clonotype was picked up many times. The chain couples TRBV10-2 to TRBJ1-1; D is ambiguous. This CDR3 is built from 12 residues. Trimming cost V 7 bases and J 3 bases, with 9 bases left between them. CDR1 and CDR2 from the germline V gene are WSHSY and SAAADI. This CDR3 reads CASTHGYTEAFF. The CDR3 nucleotides read TGCGCCAGCACCCATGGGTACACTGAAGCTTTCTTT.

The CDR3 region has the DNA TGTGCCAGCAGCGATCGGACAAGGGGCTATGGCTACACCTTC. Translating it yields CASSDRTRGYGYTF. The genes are TRBV9 and TRBJ1-2; D perhaps matches TRBD1 (5 bases). Trimming stripped 3 bases from V and 4 bases from J, with 13 bases between. Germline V gene sequence: CDR1 SGDLS, CDR2 YYNGEE. The CDR3 is 14 residues long.

This clonotype occurred a few times. This chain connects TRBV11-2 to TRBJ2-7; TRBD1 is a possible D gene (6 bases). This CDR3 is built from 15 residues. V shed 5 bases and J shed 4 bases, with 18 bases lying between them. CDR1 and CDR2 from the germline V gene are SGHAT and FQNNGV. As DNA, the CDR3 is TGTGCCAGCAGCGCCATAAGGGGACAAGGTTACGAGCAGTACTTC. The encoded protein is CASSAIRGQGYEQYF.

This clonotype appeared a few times. The rearrangement joins TRBV19 to TRBJ2-2; the D gene is possibly TRBD1 (6 bases). Germline lookup yields CDR1 LNHDA and CDR2 SQIVND (reference sequence). The CDR3 sequence is 16 residues long. Trimming took 5 bases from V and 4 from J, leaving 17 bases between them. The CDR3 loop reads CASSPGVGRSTGELFF. The CDR3 nucleotides read TGTGCCAGTAGTCCAGGGGTAGGGAGAAGCACCGGGGAGCTGTTTTTT.

Many counts were recorded for this clonotype. J is TRBJ2-5 and V is TRBV28; the D is unclear. The CDR3 covers 12 residues. Germline V gives CDR1 MDHEN, CDR2 SYDVKM. The V gene lost 5 bases and the J gene lost 3 bases, with 7 bases spanning the gap. The CDR3 nucleotides read TGTGCCAGCAGTATACTAAAAGAGACCCAGTACTTC. Amino acid sequence: CASSILKETQYF.

Concerning this clonotype itself: A read error is likely, as this CDR3 ends without the conserved phenylalanine or tryptophan. The V gene is TRBV29-1, the J gene TRBJ1-1; 8 positions match TRBD1. Germline V gives CDR1 SQVTM, CDR2 ANQGSEA. This CDR3 is built from 12 residues. J lost 1 base, V lost 6 bases, and 1 base had no gene match. The CDR3 protein is CSVDRGNTEAFL. For the CDR3, the DNA is TGCAGCGTCGACAGGGGGAACACTGAAGCTTTCCTT.